The 32 T cell receptor beta chains below all came from one sample that was sequenced in a study of cytomegalovirus exposure and HLA in healthy donors. PCR primers comprised 60 Vbeta and 13 Jbeta primers. TCRdb's table, derived via immunoSEQ multiplex PCR, lists solely in-frame clones and lacks some. The sample lists about 300,000 clones; roughly 89% were seen once. The sample was PBMCs. These receptors came from a man aged 40-55 years in good health and CMV-seropositive.

The chain recombines TRBV28 with TRBJ1-1; D ambiguous. V dropped 3 bases and J dropped 0 bases, with 8 bases sitting between them. Germline values: CDR1 MDHEN, CDR2 SYDVKM. CDR3 length equals 14 residues. The CDR3 nucleotides are TGTGCCAGCAGTTTCACAGCTCTGAACACTGAAGCTTTCTTT. It encodes CASSFTALNTEAFF. Together with reference TRBV28 and TRBJ1-1, the CDR3 gives the full variable domain: DVKVTQSSRYLVKRTGEKVFLECVQDMDHENMFWYRQDPGLGLRLIYFSYDVKMKEKGDIPEGYSVSREKKERFSLILESASTNQTSMYLCASSFTALNTEAFFGQGTRLTVV.

The chain is built from TRBV6-5 and TRBJ2-2; 8 bases are shared with TRBD1. V dropped 4 bases and J dropped 6; count of bases not matched to a gene: 1. Germline CDR1 and CDR2: MNHEY and SVGAGI. The CDR3 totals 13 residues. The CDR3, as DNA: TGTGCCAGCAGTTGGACAGGGTCCGGGGAGCTGTTTTTT. Residues: CASSWTGSGELFF.

V and J are TRBV7-2 and TRBJ2-7; D might be TRBD2 (5 bases). CDR1 is SGHTA, CDR2 FQGNSA, per germline. The CDR3 has 13 amino acids. The V gene lost 0 bases and the J gene lost 3 bases, with 6 bases spanning the gap. CDR3 DNA sequence: TGTGCCAGCAGCTTAGCGGCGGGCTACGAGCAGTACTTC. Residues: CASSLAAGYEQYF.

The chain is built from TRBV28 and TRBJ1-4; weak D call: TRBD1 (5 bases). The CDR3 runs 16 residues. V was cut by 4 bases and J by 1 base, with 13 bases left in between. Germline-derived CDR1 and CDR2 are MDHEN and SYDVKM. The CDR3 nucleotides are TGTGCCAGCAGTTCACCCTGGGGGGTAACTAATGAAAAACTGTTTTTT. Amino acids: CASSSPWGVTNEKLFF.

The chain is built from TRBV4-3 and TRBJ2-3; TRBD2 matches 10 bases. After removal of 0 bases from V and 5 bases from J, the junction contained 11 bases not matched to a gene. CDR3 size: 18 residues. CDR1 is LGHNA, CDR2 YSLEER, per germline. The CDR3 reads CASSQDKGIAGGRDTQYF. The DNA of the CDR3 is TGCGCCAGCAGCCAAGATAAAGGGATAGCGGGAGGCAGAGATACGCAGTATTTT.

The chain couples TRBV6-6 to TRBJ2-5, with 7 nucleotides matching TRBD2. Germline V gives CDR1 MNHNY, CDR2 SVGAGI (reference sequence). Trimming at V came to 2 bases and at J to 8 bases, leaving 11 bases not matched to a gene. The CDR3 contains 15 residues. The CDR3 sequence is CASSYGLGTEQTQYF. For the CDR3, the DNA is TGTGCCAGCAGTTACGGACTAGGGACCGAACAAACCCAGTACTTC.

The chain combines TRBV11-2 with TRBJ1-1; TRBD1 is a possible D gene (5 bases). The CDR3 runs to 14 residues. CDR1 and CDR2 (germline): SGHAT, FQNNGV. The V end was cut by 1 base, the J end by 3 bases, with 9 bases between. CDR3 sequence: CASSLATGHTEAFF. The CDR3 DNA reads TGTGCCAGCAGCTTAGCAACAGGCCACACTGAAGCTTTCTTT.

The V gene is TRBV14, the J gene TRBJ2-7; TRBD2 agrees at 10 bases. The CDR3 spans 18 residues. V gave up 4 bases and J gave up 3 bases; unmatched junction bases: 15. Germline CDR1 is SGHDN and CDR2 is FVKESK. The CDR3: CASSPSALAGLKLYEQYF. CDR3 coding DNA: TGTGCCAGCAGCCCCTCGGCACTAGCGGGGCTAAAACTCTACGAGCAGTACTTC. The full variable domain, in which reference TRBV14 and TRBJ2-7 provide the parts outside the CDR3, is EAGVTQFPSHSVIEKGQTVTLRCDPISGHDNLYWYRRVMGKEIKFLLHFVKESKQDESGMPNNRFLAERTGGTYSTLKVQPAELEDSGVYFCASSPSALAGLKLYEQYFGPGTRLTVT.

This clone appeared a few times. The chain has TRBV2 and TRBJ2-1, with D unresolved. Germline V gene data show CDR1 as SNHLY and CDR2 as FYNNEI. V was clipped by 2 bases and J by 10 bases, with 12 bases between them. This CDR3 contains 13 residues. The DNA for the CDR3 is TGTGCCAGCAGTGAAACTCTAGAAGGCGAGCAGTTCTTC. Residues: CASSETLEGEQFF. The variable domain in full, completed from reference TRBV2 and TRBJ2-1, reads EPEVTQTPSHQVTQMGQEVILRCVPISNHLYFYWYRQILGQKVEFLVSFYNNEISEKSEIFDDQFSVERPDGSNFTLKIRSTKLEDSAMYFCASSETLEGEQFFGPGTRLTVL.

The rearrangement links TRBV7-9 to TRBJ1-2, with TRBD1 matching over 7 bases. The germline V gene encodes CDR1 SEHNR and CDR2 FQNEAQ (reference sequence). Germline trimming cut 5 bases from V and 4 bases from J; bases unmatched to any gene: 7. There are 14 residues in the CDR3. The CDR3 nucleotides are TGTGCCAGCAGCGGCCGGGACAGCACCTATGGCTACACCTTC. This codes for CASSGRDSTYGYTF.

V usage is TRBV28 and J usage is TRBJ1-5, with D possibly matching TRBD1 (5 bases). The CDR3 contains 15 residues. The germline CDR1 and CDR2 sequences are MDHEN and SYDVKM. The V end lost 7 bases, the J end lost 6 bases, and 19 bases lay between the germline ends. The chain's CDR3 is CASTFGGGVGQPQHF. The CDR3 DNA reads as TGTGCCAGCACTTTTGGGGGAGGGGTAGGTCAGCCCCAGCATTTT. The full variable domain, rest sourced from reference TRBV28 and TRBJ1-5, is DVKVTQSSRYLVKRTGEKVFLECVQDMDHENMFWYRQDPGLGLRLIYFSYDVKMKEKGDIPEGYSVSREKKERFSLILESASTNQTSMYLCASTFGGGVGQPQHFGDGTRLSIL.

The chain combines TRBV2 with TRBJ2-3; 9 bases map to TRBD2. CDR1 SNHLY and CDR2 FYNNEI come from the germline V gene. The CDR3 extends over 16 amino acids. The V gene end was trimmed by 5 bases and the J gene end by 4 bases; junction bases not matched to a gene: 10. CDR3 sequence (DNA): TGTGCCAGCAGTCCTGGACTAGCGAGGGGGGCAGATACGCAGTATTTT. Its protein product is CASSPGLARGADTQYF.

This clone was observed a few times. The gene calls are TRBV6-5 and TRBJ1-1; D is unclear. Trimming pared 2 bases from V and 5 bases from J, leaving 15 bases between. Germline V gene sequence: CDR1 MNHEY, CDR2 SVGAGI. The CDR3 runs 15 residues. This chain's CDR3 is CASSYNEPPGTEAFF. As DNA, the CDR3 is TGTGCCAGCAGTTACAATGAACCCCCGGGGACTGAAGCTTTCTTT.

The V and J genes are TRBV9 and TRBJ2-1, with 12 bases fitting TRBD1. Germline CDR1 is SGDLS and CDR2 is YYNGEE. This CDR3 region has 14 residues. Losses at the gene ends were 6 bases for V and 7 bases for J; bases not matched to a gene: 5. CDR3 bases: TGTGCCAGCAACTTGGGACAGGGGGCGAATGAGCAGTTCTTC. It encodes CASNLGQGANEQFF.

This clone occurred once. The chain has TRBV2 and TRBJ2-7, with D perhaps matching TRBD1 (6 bases). Germline V lookup: CDR1 SNHLY, CDR2 FYNNEI. The CDR3 has 11 amino acids. Trimming removed 6 bases from V and 12 bases from J, with 15 bases in between. DNA of the CDR3: TGTGCCAGCAGGGACGGACAGCCGAGGTACTTC. Translating it yields CASRDGQPRYF.

The chain couples TRBV4-2 to TRBJ2-5; possible D gene TRBD1, 5 bases. Germline CDR1 LGHNA, CDR2 YNFKEQ. Deletions cut 1 base from V and 2 bases from J, with 14 bases between. The CDR3 is 16 residues long. CDR3 nucleotide sequence: TGTGCCAGCAGCCAAGCCCTAGACAGCTCACAAGAGACCCAGTACTTC. Translating gives CASSQALDSSQETQYF.

The rearrangement links TRBV4-2 to TRBJ2-7; 7 bases are a match to TRBD2. The germline V gene has CDR1 LGHNA and CDR2 YNFKEQ. This CDR3 spans 17 amino acids. Trimming at V came to 0 bases and at J to 1 base, leaving 9 bases not matched to a gene. CDR3 loop: CASSQDIAGEGSYEQYF. CDR3 coding DNA: TGTGCCAGCAGCCAAGATATCGCGGGAGAAGGGTCCTACGAGCAGTACTTC.

The genes are TRBV9 and TRBJ2-3, with 7 bases that match TRBD2. With 0 bases clipped from V and 2 bases from J, the junction kept 6 bases outside the gene matches. Germline assignment: CDR1 SGDLS and CDR2 YYNGEE. The CDR3 is 16 amino acids. As DNA, the CDR3 is TGTGCCAGCAGCGTAGGGGTTAGCGGGTACACAGATACGCAGTATTTT. Residues: CASSVGVSGYTDTQYF.

V usage is TRBV13 and J usage is TRBJ1-2; the D is unclear. The CDR3 runs 16 residues. CDR1 is PRHDT, CDR2 FYEKMQ, per germline (reference sequence). Trimming took off 1 base at V and 4 bases at J, with 16 bases between the two ends. This CDR3 is CASSLDSEGPSYGYTF. The CDR3 DNA sequence: TGTGCCAGCAGCTTAGACTCTGAGGGCCCCAGCTATGGCTACACCTTC.

This clone was detected a few times. V and J are TRBV5-1 and TRBJ2-7; TRBD2 agrees at 14 bases. V shed 2 bases, J shed 6 bases, and the junction held 1 base outside the gene matches. The CDR3 spans 14 residues. Per germline, CDR1 SGHRS and CDR2 YFSETQ. The CDR3: CASSFGTSGGEQYF. The CDR3 nucleotides read TGCGCCAGCAGCTTCGGGACTAGCGGGGGCGAGCAGTACTTC.

This clone showed up just once. V and J are TRBV28 and TRBJ1-2; D might be TRBD1 (5 bases). V was trimmed by 5 bases and J by 8 bases, leaving 18 bases between them. The CDR3 sequence is 14 residues long. CDR1 is MDHEN and CDR2 is SYDVKM in the germline V gene. DNA for the CDR3: TGTGCCAGCAGTCCCCCGGGGGGAAGTTACGGCTACACCTTC. Translation: CASSPPGGSYGYTF.

V gene TRBV5-8 combines with J gene TRBJ1-5; tentatively, D is TRBD1 (5 bases). Germline V gene sequence: CDR1 SGHTS, CDR2 YDEGEE. The CDR3 runs to 14 residues. Deletions cut 4 bases from V and 9 bases from J, with 17 bases between. CDR3: CASSPGDYHRPQHF. In nucleotides, the CDR3 is TGTGCCAGCAGCCCGGGGGACTATCATCGGCCCCAGCATTTT.

The rearrangement joins TRBV5-1 to TRBJ2-4; 8 bases line up with TRBD2. The CDR3 sequence is 16 residues long. Germline V CDR1 and CDR2: SGHRS, YFSETQ. Germline trimming cut 3 bases from V and 0 bases from J; bases unmatched to any gene: 5. The CDR3 loop reads CASSSGTSIAKNIQYF. DNA of the CDR3: TGCGCCAGCAGCTCCGGGACTAGTATAGCCAAAAACATTCAGTACTTC. Combining the CDR3 with reference TRBV5-1 and TRBJ2-4 gives the whole variable domain KAGVTQTPRYLIKTRGQQVTLSCSPISGHRSVSWYQQTPGQGLQFLFEYFSETQRNKGNFPGRFSGRQFSNSRSEMNVSTLELGDSALYLCASSSGTSIAKNIQYFGAGTRLSVL.

In its sample, this clone was seen once. This rearrangement joins TRBV2 to TRBJ2-7; TRBD2 aligns across 7 bases. The V gene end was trimmed by 6 bases and the J gene end by 6 bases; junction bases not matched to a gene: 11. From germline, CDR1 is SNHLY and CDR2 FYNNEI. The CDR3 totals 14 residues. In DNA, the CDR3 is TGTGCCAGCAGGACACCGGGACTACCTTTCGAGCAGTACTTC. It is translated as CASRTPGLPFEQYF.

The rearrangement uses TRBV5-1 and TRBJ1-5; TRBD1 might be the D (5 bases). Germline lookup yields CDR1 SGHRS and CDR2 YFSETQ. The CDR3 runs 15 residues. V dropped 0 bases and J dropped 6 bases, with 13 bases sitting between them. CDR3 DNA: TGCGCCAGCAGCTTGGCCAGCGGGGCCGGTCAGCCCCAGCATTTT. Encoded protein: CASSLASGAGQPQHF.

The rearrangement links TRBV25-1 to TRBJ1-4; no clear D. Germline values: CDR1 MGHDK, CDR2 SYGVNS. V was cut by 0 bases and J by 5 bases, with 13 bases left in between. The CDR3 is 16 amino acids. CDR3 bases: TGTGCCAGCAGTGAATATAACAGCCAGAGAAATGAAAAACTGTTTTTT. Protein: CASSEYNSQRNEKLFF.

The rearrangement uses TRBV10-3 and TRBJ2-3; TRBD2 aligns across 10 bases. The V segment lost 6 bases and the J segment 3 bases; nucleotides outside the gene matches: 6. The CDR3 runs 15 residues. Germline V CDR1 and CDR2: ENHRY, SYGVKD. CDR3 in amino acids: CAISRSGRTTDTQYF. Here the CDR3 DNA reads TGTGCCATCAGCCGTAGCGGGAGGACAACAGATACGCAGTATTTT.

The chain employs TRBV27 and TRBJ2-7; tentative D call: TRBD2 (5 bases). The CDR3 is 13 residues long. Germline CDR1 is MNHEY and CDR2 is SMNVEV (reference sequence). Trimming took off 0 bases at V and 11 bases at J, with 14 bases between the two ends. CDR3 loop: CASSLSAIGREYF. CDR3 sequence (DNA): TGTGCCAGCAGTTTATCGGCCATCGGGCGGGAGTACTTC.

The V call is TRBV5-8, the J call TRBJ2-1; 10 nucleotides agree with TRBD2. CDR3 length: 17 residues. The germline CDR1 and CDR2 sequences are SGHTS and YDEGEE. Trimming removed 4 bases from V and 7 bases from J; junction bases left unmatched: 14. This CDR3 is CASSKLRLAGVHNEQFF. The DNA of the CDR3 is TGTGCCAGCAGCAAGCTGCGGCTAGCGGGAGTACATAATGAGCAGTTCTTC.

The chain carries TRBV14 and TRBJ2-7; 9 bases fit TRBD1. This CDR3 comprises 15 residues. Trimming cost V 1 base and J 9 bases; bases outside gene matches: 10. Per germline, CDR1 SGHDN and CDR2 FVKESK. In DNA form, the CDR3 reads TGTGCCAGCAGCCAAGGGGACAGGGCTTCTAGCGGGCAGTACTTC. It is translated as CASSQGDRASSGQYF. The full variable domain, completed using reference TRBV14 and TRBJ2-7, is EAGVTQFPSHSVIEKGQTVTLRCDPISGHDNLYWYRRVMGKEIKFLLHFVKESKQDESGMPNNRFLAERTGGTYSTLKVQPAELEDSGVYFCASSQGDRASSGQYFGPGTRLTVT.

The chain is built from TRBV28 and TRBJ1-6; 8 nucleotides agree with TRBD1. CDR1 MDHEN and CDR2 SYDVKM come from the germline V gene. The CDR3 loop spans 18 amino acids. Germline trimming cut 0 bases from V and 7 bases from J; bases unmatched to any gene: 11. CDR3 DNA sequence: TGTGCCAGCAGTTTATGGGCCTCCCAGGACAGGGAGAATTCACCCCTCCACTTT. Amino acids: CASSLWASQDRENSPLHF.

The chain links TRBV27 to TRBJ2-7, with TRBD2 identical over 9 bases. V lost 3 bases, J lost 4 bases, and 7 bases stayed unmatched. This CDR3 region has 15 residues. The germline CDR1 and CDR2 sequences are MNHEY and SMNVEV (reference sequence). Here the CDR3 reads CASSLVRLAEYEQYF. CDR3 in DNA: TGTGCCAGCAGTTTGGTGAGACTAGCGGAATACGAGCAGTACTTC.